These T cell receptor beta chains were read from a single sample in a study of shared clonotypes between healthy human individuals. Here immunoSEQ multiplex PCR was the method, and the copy in TCRdb shows in-frame clones only, minus some. Of 950,000 to 1,100,000 clones detected, 65% to 80% appear once; the ten largest clones hold approximately 1.5%. Material for sequencing was memory CD4+ T cells sorted from blood. The receptors were gathered from a man younger than 30 in good health. Each CDR3 is given without its conserved first and last residue. Fields, in order: CDR3 protein, clone size, J gene, V gene. Size values are once, few and many counts, or a class for expanded clones, and some rows have none.

AIGRQGDTGELF,-,TRBJ2-2,TRBV10-3
ASSLGQGDNQPQH,-,TRBJ1-5,TRBV7-9
ASSLMTGPDSPLH,few,TRBJ1-6,TRBV11-2
AWSVRREAF,-,TRBJ1-1,TRBV30
AWSFQGSPLH,-,TRBJ1-6,TRBV30
ASSAWSTANEKLF,-,TRBJ1-4,TRBV2
ASTRGNPYNSPLH,-,TRBJ1-6,TRBV5-4
ASSEDRVSPLH,few,TRBJ1-6,TRBV10-1
ASSGGEVVPGELF,few,TRBJ2-2,TRBV2
ASSKGLAGRDTQY,-,TRBJ2-3,TRBV7-7
ASSPLGGWSNQPQH,-,TRBJ1-5,TRBV18
ASRESGTGSSYEQY,-,TRBJ2-7,TRBV19
ASSFPLRATEAF,-,TRBJ1-1,TRBV28
AISEPRGQANSGANVLT,-,TRBJ2-6,TRBV10-3
AWTRSDNYGYT,many,TRBJ1-2,TRBV30
AWSYRGANEKLF,-,TRBJ1-4,TRBV30
ASSPTSGSYNEQF,-,TRBJ2-1,TRBV5-1
ASSPNSGGYNEQF,-,TRBJ2-1,TRBV11-2
ASSLYTETQY,-,TRBJ2-5,TRBV5-6
SGVGLSSYNEQF,-,TRBJ2-1,TRBV29-1
ASSSGTGATYEQY,-,TRBJ2-7,TRBV5-4
ASSTRQAPNQPQH,once,TRBJ1-5,TRBV7-2
ASSLRGLAADTQY,-,TRBJ2-3,TRBV5-6
ASSPGDQETQY,-,TRBJ2-5,TRBV11-3
ASGAASGANVLT,-,TRBJ2-6,TRBV19
SVETWRGYNEQF,-,TRBJ2-1,TRBV29-1
ASSLAGAAGANVLT,-,TRBJ2-6,TRBV7-6
ASSPSGVEQY,-,TRBJ2-7,TRBV18
ASSFLGPGGGDTQY,-,TRBJ2-3,TRBV5-6
ASSYSMTSVNNEQF,-,TRBJ2-1,TRBV6-5
ASSIIGGVNTEAF,-,TRBJ1-1,TRBV19
ASSAGLGAYGETQY,-,TRBJ2-5,TRBV11-2
AWSVSHPARTSGANVLT,many,TRBJ2-6,TRBV30
ASSQDGGAGDNEQF,-,TRBJ2-1,TRBV4-2
AWSYSINQPQH,-,TRBJ1-5,TRBV30
ASSSSGTGGAEQY,once,TRBJ2-7,TRBV6-5
ASRGVQAGEKLF,-,TRBJ1-4,TRBV2
ASSRGVPSGETQY,-,TRBJ2-5,TRBV5-1
ASSDTTGKDRETQY,-,TRBJ2-5,TRBV11-3
ASSPGTGKGYT,-,TRBJ1-2,TRBV2
ASSESQVAYEQY,-,TRBJ2-7,TRBV25-1
AWNRGFANEQF,-,TRBJ2-1,TRBV30
ASSRQAINYGYT,-,TRBJ1-2,TRBV5-6
ASIRMGPAGETQY,-,TRBJ2-5,TRBV5-6
ASSVVYNEQF,-,TRBJ2-1,TRBV6-5
ASRYRGTETQY,-,TRBJ2-5,TRBV6-1
AISESGGRVYNEQF,-,TRBJ2-1,TRBV10-3
ASDRAGANVLT,-,TRBJ2-6,TRBV30
ASMTGTSTDTQY,-,TRBJ2-3,TRBV5-4